Each of the 8 T cell receptor beta chains below was sequenced from the same sample in a study of CD8+ T cells in alopecia areata. Treatment indicated: oral pan-JAK inhibitor, 5-10 mg twice daily. RNA was isolated and reverse transcribed to cDNA, the sequencing template. Clones were read by immunoSEQ multiplex PCR, and TCRdb kept only the in-frame ones, dropping some. This sample has around 300,000 clones, with 50% to 75% found just once. This material consisted of CD4+ T cells sorted from blood, taken at roughly week 52, from a patient treated with tofacitinib. The receptors derive from a human donor with alopecia areata.

The J gene is TRBJ2-7, the V gene TRBV10-3; 7 nucleotides match TRBD2. The CDR3 is made up of 14 amino acids. J gave up 5 bases and V 3 bases, and 7 bases lay outside the gene matches. CDR1 is ENHRY, CDR2 SYGVKD, per germline. The CDR3 DNA sequence: TGTGCCATCAGTGATCCGGGGGGAACCCACGAGCAGTACTTC. This codes for CAISDPGGTHEQYF.

The V call is TRBV5-1, the J call TRBJ1-2, with D tentatively TRBD1 (6 bases). CDR1 SGHRS and CDR2 YFSETQ come from the germline V gene. Between the trimmed V and J ends, which lost 4 bases and 5 bases, there was a span of 21 bases. The CDR3 extends over 16 amino acids. CDR3: CASSPGGATGRYGYTF. Written as DNA, the CDR3 is TGCGCCAGCAGCCCGGGAGGGGCGACAGGAAGATATGGCTACACCTTC.

Remarks on this clone: This sample also contains other DNA sequences that code for the same CDR3. The genes are TRBV5-1 and TRBJ2-5; D tentatively fits TRBD1 or TRBD2 (5 bases each). V gave up 1 base and J gave up 5 bases, with 9 bases separating them. Germline V gene sequence: CDR1 SGHRS, CDR2 YFSETQ. The CDR3 extends over 13 amino acids. The CDR3 protein is CASSLRGAETQYF. CDR3 nucleotide sequence: TGCGCCAGCAGCTTGCGAGGGGCGGAGACCCAGTACTTC.

This chain joins TRBV9 and TRBJ2-3; D is undetermined. CDR1 is SGDLS and CDR2 is YYNGEE in the germline V gene. With 6 bases removed from V and 0 bases from J, the gap between germline ends came to 14 bases. This CDR3 region has 15 residues. The CDR3 protein is CASTPYPTSTDTQYF. The DNA for the CDR3 is TGTGCCAGCACCCCTTACCCGACTAGCACAGATACGCAGTATTTT.

The rearrangement joins TRBV4-2 to TRBJ1-1; D possibly corresponds to TRBD1 (5 bases). Looked up from germline, CDR1 is LGHNA and CDR2 is YNFKEQ. V was cut by 4 bases and J by 4 bases, with 16 bases left in between. This CDR3 comprises 15 residues. DNA for the CDR3: TGTGCCAGCAGCCCTAGGACAATCGGTGGCACTGAAGCTTTCTTT. As protein: CASSPRTIGGTEAFF.

This clone is a singleton in its sample. This chain joins TRBV2 and TRBJ2-7, with D perhaps matching TRBD1 (6 bases). Germline V gives CDR1 SNHLY, CDR2 FYNNEI. The CDR3 has 13 amino acids. Trimming removed 10 bases at V and 0 bases at J, with 13 bases between. CDR3 amino acids: CATTTGNSYEQYF. Here the CDR3 DNA reads TGTGCCACCACGACAGGAAACTCCTACGAGCAGTACTTC.

The rearrangement uses TRBV6-5 and TRBJ2-7; the D gene is possibly TRBD2 (7 bases). CDR3 length equals 14 residues. Germline assignment: CDR1 MNHEY and CDR2 SVGAGI. V lost 4 bases and J 0 bases, leaving 10 bases between the germline ends. The CDR3 sequence: CASSSGGNSYEQYF. The CDR3 DNA follows: TGTGCCAGCAGTTCGGGGGGCAACTCCTACGAGCAGTACTTC.

On this clone itself: An end of the junction does not agree with germline; a read error may underlie this. V gene TRBV7-7 combines with J gene TRBJ1-1; possibly TRBD1 for D (5 bases). The germline V gene encodes CDR1 SSHAT and CDR2 FNYEAQ (reference sequence). This CDR3 region has 13 residues. Here the CDR3 reads CASSTGPNTEAFF. In DNA form, the CDR3 reads TGTGCTAGCAGCACGGGACCGAACACTGAAGCTTTCTTT.